Presented here are 7 T cell receptor beta chains from one specimen sequenced in a study of T cell responses to AZD1222 COVID-19 vaccine. Clones were read by immunoSEQ multiplex PCR, and TCRdb kept only the in-frame ones, dropping some. This table holds 140,000 to 150,000 clones, 80% to 90% found once. The sample in question was peripheral blood, obtained on day 0 of AZD1222 vaccination. All receptors come from an adult in good health.

This chain joins TRBV18 and TRBJ2-1; D may correspond to TRBD1 or TRBD2 (7 bases each). Germline CDR1 is KGHSH and CDR2 is LQKENI. The length of the CDR3 is 15 residues. The V end lost 3 bases, the J end lost 4 bases, and 13 bases lay between the germline ends. CDR3 residues: CASSPQGGSYNEQFF. CDR3 coding DNA: TGTGCCAGCTCACCTCAGGGGGGGTCTTACAATGAGCAGTTCTTC.

This clone came up once. This sequence joins TRBV28 and TRBJ2-2; 11 positions match TRBD2. The CDR3 is 15 residues long. V was pared by 6 bases and J by 8 bases, with 8 bases of the junction left unmatched. Germline CDR1 reads MDHEN; CDR2 reads SYDVKM. Written as DNA, the CDR3 is TGTGCCAGCAGAACCACTAGCGGGAGACGGGGGGAGCTGTTTTTT. Its protein is CASRTTSGRRGELFF.

The V and J genes are TRBV5-1 and TRBJ2-3; 9 bases match TRBD1. J lost 0 bases, V lost 4 bases, and 6 bases had no gene match. This CDR3 spans 16 amino acids. CDR1 and CDR2 (germline): SGHRS, YFSETQ. DNA of the CDR3: TGCGCCAGCAGCGGGGGACAGGGTTCAAGCACAGATACGCAGTATTTT. This gives the protein CASSGGQGSSTDTQYF.

The chain carries TRBV19 and TRBJ1-1, with 7 bases aligning to TRBD1. The CDR3 is 16 amino acids. Looked up from germline, CDR1 is LNHDA and CDR2 is SQIVND (reference sequence). Trimming at V came to 6 bases and at J to 1 base, leaving 11 bases not matched to a gene. The CDR3 DNA reads TGTGCCAGTAGCGCAATCCCCGGGACAGCGAACACTGAAGCTTTCTTT. Amino acid sequence: CASSAIPGTANTEAFF.

This chain links TRBV7-2 with TRBJ1-4; D is unresolved. Germline CDR1 and CDR2: SGHTA and FQGNSA. Deletions cut 1 base from V and 0 bases from J, with 9 bases between. The CDR3 is 16 amino acids. CDR3 bases: TGTGCCAGCAGCTTAGTAGGGTTTGCAACTAATGAAAAACTGTTTTTT. Its protein is CASSLVGFATNEKLFF.

The chain uses TRBV2 and TRBJ1-2; the D is unclear. V was clipped by 3 bases and J by 1 base, with 0 bases between them. The germline gives CDR1 SNHLY, CDR2 FYNNEI. The CDR3 sequence is 11 residues long. Here the CDR3 reads CASSDNYGYTF. The CDR3 DNA follows: TGTGCCAGCAGTGATAACTATGGCTACACCTTC.

The chain recombines TRBV19 with TRBJ1-1; unclear D gene. Trimming shortened V by 3 bases and J by 11 bases, and 19 bases separated the two germline ends. Germline CDR1 reads LNHDA; CDR2 reads SQIVND (reference sequence). This CDR3 has 14 residues. CDR3: CASSMVGSRISAFF. The CDR3 bases are TGTGCCAGTAGTATGGTGGGCAGTAGGATTTCGGCTTTCTTT. Full variable domain (missing parts from reference TRBV19 and TRBJ1-1): DGGITQSPKYLFRKEGQNVTLSCEQNLNHDAMYWYRQDPGQGLRLIYYSQIVNDFQKGDIAEGYSVSREKKESFPLTVTSAQKNPTAFYLCASSMVGSRISAFFGQGTRLTVV.